This TCR beta chain was captured in a study of T cell repertoires in cytomegalovirus infection. As for the study in general: Public TCR beta signatures indicated both CMV infection and matching HLA type. General study findings and limits: In two of eight donors, the top clonotype was HLA-C-restricted CMV-specific.

CDR1 is MNHEY and CDR2 is SVGEGT in the germline V gene. The CDR3 totals 15 residues. V shed 7 bases and J 2 bases; nucleotides not matched to a gene: 7. TCRdb re-analysed the reads in MiXCR, keeping a single row per CDR3 protein. Among about 530,000 distinct CDR3 sequences listed, less than 30% were seen once. With regard to this clonotype: Antigen unknown.

This clonotype originated in a human donor in good health (CMV status not recorded). Some clones in this sample may be carry-over from other donors' samples. This chain connects TRBV6-2 or TRBV6-3 to TRBJ2-3, with TRBD2 identical over 9 bases. The sample comprised PBMCs. Written as DNA, the CDR3 is TGTGCCAGCATAGGAGCGGGAGGCGACACAGATACGCAGTATTTT. Amino acid sequence: CASIGAGGDTDTQYF.